This T cell receptor (beta chain) was documented in a study of blood T cells in healthy people across ages. Overall study results and limits: There was no known CMV status for donors, so expanded clonotype changes were possibly confounded.

In terms of origin and age, donors were healthy Caucasian individuals from Russia aged about 6 to 90. It was about 9.4 milliliters of peripheral blood that were drawn from each donor. The use of a sample-barcoded 5' primer and a J-beta primer mix characterized a second PCR of roughly 6 to 11 cycles. TCRdb recomputed calls from the 5' RACE reads with MiXCR, one row per CDR3 protein. The sample gives approximately 760,000 distinct CDR3 sequences, roughly 25% of which show up once; 9.4% is in the top ten. This clonotype turned up a few times. The antigen is unknown. CDR1 and CDR2 from the germline V gene are ENHRY and SYGVKD. The CDR3 extends over 15 amino acids. Trimming pared 2 bases from V and 2 bases from J, leaving 11 bases between. These data were likewise used in another study, on T cells of mothers and their children.

The TCR sequence derives from a boy between 10 and 17 years old in good health. The chain recombines TRBV10-3 with TRBJ2-3; possible D gene TRBD2, 5 bases. Sequencing input: blood. The CDR3 loop reads CAISETGENTDTQYF. CDR3 coding DNA: TGTGCCATCAGTGAGACCGGGGAGAACACAGATACGCAGTATTTT.